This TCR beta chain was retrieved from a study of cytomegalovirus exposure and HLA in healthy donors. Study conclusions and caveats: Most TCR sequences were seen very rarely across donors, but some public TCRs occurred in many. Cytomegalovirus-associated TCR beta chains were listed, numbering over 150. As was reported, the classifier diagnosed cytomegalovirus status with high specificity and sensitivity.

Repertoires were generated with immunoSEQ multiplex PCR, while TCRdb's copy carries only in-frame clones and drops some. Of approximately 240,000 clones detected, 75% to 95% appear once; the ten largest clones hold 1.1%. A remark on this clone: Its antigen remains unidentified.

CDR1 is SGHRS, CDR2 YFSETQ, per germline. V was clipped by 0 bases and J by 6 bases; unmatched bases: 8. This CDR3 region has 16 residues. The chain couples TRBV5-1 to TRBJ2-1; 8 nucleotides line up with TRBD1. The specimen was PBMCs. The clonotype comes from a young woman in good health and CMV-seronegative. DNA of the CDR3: TGCGCCAGCAGCTTGGGCACAGGGGGAAAGGCCAATGAGCAGTTCTTC. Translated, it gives CASSLGTGGKANEQFF.